This TCR beta chain derives from a study of T cell repertoires in aging, cancer and after chemotherapy. Study information: Six age groups, ranging from 30 or younger to 70 or older, included the donors. Over several months to years, re-sampled healthy donor repertoires clearly shared clones. Whole-study findings and limits: In cancer patients, declining TCR diversity with age involved lost richness and lost evenness.

Germline CDR1 and CDR2: DFQATT and SNEGSKA (reference sequence). The CDR3 sequence is 16 residues long. V dropped 3 bases and J dropped 0 bases, with 12 bases sitting between them. With regard to this clonotype: The antigen is undetermined.

TCR beta rearrangements were amplified from peripheral blood genomic DNA. Rearranged V-D-J TRB sequences were amplified with a mixed TRB-A/B primer pool. TCRdb reprocessed the multiplex PCR reads with MiXCR, giving one entry per CDR3 protein. This sample has 5,000 or so distinct CDR3 sequences; around 28% occur once, and the top ten carry 5.5% to 7.5%. The J gene is TRBJ2-6, the V gene TRBV20-1, with TRBD1 as a possible D gene (5 bases). This receptor was obtained from a human donor in good health. Sequenced input: blood. The CDR3 DNA reads as TGCAGTGCTAGCCCCACAGGCGCCTCTGGGGCCAACGTCCTGACTTTC. It is translated as CSASPTGASGANVLTF.